Each of the 27 T cell receptor beta chains below was sequenced from the same sample in a study of T cell responses to AZD1222 COVID-19 vaccine. Generated by immunoSEQ multiplex PCR, the TCRdb table keeps only in-frame clones and is missing some. Of about 170,000 clones in the sample, 80% to 95% were seen once. Sequences were derived from peripheral blood, sampled on day 0 of AZD1222 vaccination. These receptors came from an adult in good health.

The CDR3: CASSAGTGGFGNTIYF. CDR3 nucleotide sequence: TGTGCCAGCAGTGCTGGGACAGGGGGCTTTGGAAACACCATATATTTT. The chain uses TRBV27 and TRBJ1-3; 12 positions agree with TRBD1. Germline lookup yields CDR1 MNHEY and CDR2 SMNVEV (reference sequence). With V trimmed by 5 bases and J by 3 bases, 5 bases remained unmatched. The CDR3 is 16 residues long.

V is TRBV29-1 and J is TRBJ2-2; D may match TRBD1 or TRBD2 (5 bases each). Per the germline V gene, CDR1 is SQVTM and CDR2 is ANQGSEA. Trimming removed 0 bases from V and 3 bases from J, with 11 bases in between. The CDR3 sequence is 15 residues long. CDR3 sequence reads: CSVEDLVGDTGELFF. CDR3 coding DNA: TGCAGCGTTGAAGATTTGGTGGGGGACACCGGGGAGCTGTTTTTT.

The V and J genes are TRBV21-1 and TRBJ2-1. TRBV21-1 is marked as a pseudogene. CDR3 length: 16 amino acids. In nucleotides, the CDR3 is TGTGCCAGCAGCAATGGGGCCGGGGACGGAGAGAATGAGCAGTTCTTC. Encoded protein: CASSNGAGDGENEQFF.

The chain joins TRBV9 to TRBJ1-2; 8 bases line up with TRBD1. The V gene end was trimmed by 1 base and the J gene end by 7 bases; junction bases not matched to a gene: 6. This CDR3 contains 14 residues. Per germline, CDR1 SGDLS and CDR2 YYNGEE. CDR3 DNA: TGTGCCAGCAGCGTAAGACAGGGGATCGGTGGCTACACCTTC. This encodes CASSVRQGIGGYTF.

The chain is built from TRBV15 and TRBJ2-3, with TRBD2 matching over 13 bases. CDR1 and CDR2 from the germline V gene are LNHNV and YYDKDF (reference sequence). The CDR3 is 16 amino acids. After removal of 3 bases from V and 3 bases from J, the junction contained 3 bases not matched to a gene. CDR3 loop: CATSSSTSGRTDTQYF. In nucleotides, the CDR3 is TGTGCCACCAGCAGTTCGACTAGCGGGAGGACAGATACGCAGTATTTT.

V is TRBV6-5 and J is TRBJ1-4, with D maybe TRBD1 (6 bases). CDR1 and CDR2 from the germline V gene are MNHEY and SVGAGI. The CDR3 contains 15 residues. The germline V and J ends were trimmed by 5 bases and 0 bases, with 10 bases remaining between them. This CDR3 is CASSKQGSTNEKLFF. The CDR3 nucleotides are TGTGCCAGCAGTAAACAGGGTTCAACTAATGAAAAACTGTTTTTT.

The chain joins TRBV2 to TRBJ2-2; 7 bases align to TRBD1. The CDR3 runs to 14 residues. Germline CDR1 is SNHLY and CDR2 is FYNNEI. The trim removed 7 bases at V and 6 bases at J, leaving 8 bases unmatched. The chain's CDR3 is CASTHRGTAGELFF. CDR3 nucleotides: TGTGCCAGCACTCACAGGGGAACGGCCGGGGAGCTGTTTTTT.

This chain links TRBV6-2 or TRBV6-3 with TRBJ2-7; tentatively, D is TRBD1 (6 bases). V lost 2 bases and J 6 bases, leaving 17 bases between the germline ends. The CDR3 consists of 15 residues. The V gene's germline CDR1 is MNHEY and CDR2 SVGEGT. CDR3 amino acids: CASSYPLQGRGEQYF. CDR3 DNA: TGTGCCAGCAGTTACCCTTTACAGGGAAGGGGCGAGCAGTACTTC.

V is TRBV25-1 and J is TRBJ1-3; D gene uncertain. Trimming pared 1 base from V and 1 base from J, leaving 8 bases between. There are 15 residues in the CDR3. The germline V gene has CDR1 MGHDK and CDR2 SYGVNS. The CDR3 sequence is CASSEFLGSGNTIYF. The CDR3 bases are TGTGCCAGCAGTGAATTCTTGGGGTCTGGAAACACCATATATTTT.

This clone was seen only a few times. The chain carries TRBV5-8 and TRBJ1-2; D is undetermined. The CDR3 loop spans 15 amino acids. Germline V gives CDR1 SGHTS, CDR2 YDEGEE. With 0 bases removed from V and 1 base from J, the gap between germline ends came to 10 bases. CDR3 in amino acids: CASSLAGYGNYGYTF. CDR3 bases: TGTGCCAGCAGCTTGGCCGGGTACGGTAACTATGGCTACACCTTC.

V gene TRBV6-5 combines with J gene TRBJ1-3; a possible D gene is TRBD1 (5 bases). V was trimmed by 8 bases and J by 0 bases, leaving 14 bases between them. The germline CDR1 and CDR2 sequences are MNHEY and SVGAGI. CDR3 length: 15 amino acids. The CDR3 loop reads CASQETANSGNTIYF. As DNA, the CDR3 is TGTGCCAGCCAGGAGACAGCTAACTCTGGAAACACCATATATTTT.

This chain links TRBV19 with TRBJ1-2; a possible D gene is TRBD1 (6 bases). CDR3 size: 13 residues. CDR1 is LNHDA and CDR2 is SQIVND in the germline V gene (reference sequence). Trimming took off 5 bases at V and 4 bases at J, with 11 bases between the two ends. The CDR3 protein is CASSPQGSYGYTF. The CDR3 DNA reads as TGTGCCAGTAGTCCACAGGGATCCTATGGCTACACCTTC.

The chain links TRBV19 to TRBJ2-3; possibly TRBD1 for D (5 bases). Trimming removed 3 bases at V and 2 bases at J, with 12 bases between. The length of the CDR3 is 15 residues. The germline gives CDR1 LNHDA, CDR2 SQIVND (reference sequence). The CDR3: CASSMWGGITDTQYF. CDR3 coding DNA: TGTGCCAGTAGTATGTGGGGCGGTATCACAGATACGCAGTATTTT.

The gene calls are TRBV6-1 and TRBJ2-3; D is possibly TRBD2 (6 bases). The germline V and J ends were trimmed by 1 base and 4 bases, with 21 bases remaining between them. Germline V gives CDR1 MNHNS, CDR2 SASEGT. The CDR3 loop spans 18 amino acids. CDR3 protein: CASSEGFYGSPGPDTQYF. The CDR3 DNA reads as TGTGCCAGCAGTGAAGGCTTTTACGGGAGTCCCGGACCAGATACGCAGTATTTT.

Here the CDR3 reads CASRASGGNYGYTF. DNA for the CDR3: TGTGCCAGCAGGGCTTCTGGGGGAAACTATGGCTACACCTTC. The chain employs TRBV6-5 and TRBJ1-2; maybe TRBD1 (5 bases). This CDR3 comprises 14 residues. Trimming took off 6 bases at V and 2 bases at J, with 13 bases between the two ends. Per germline, CDR1 MNHEY and CDR2 SVGAGI.

This clone was detected only once. J is TRBJ2-3 and V is TRBV18; 9 positions match TRBD2. CDR1 and CDR2 (germline): KGHSH, LQKENI. V gave up 2 bases and J gave up 2 bases; unmatched junction bases: 11. This CDR3 spans 18 amino acids. CDR3 sequence: CASSPRLIAGASTDTQYF. Here the CDR3 DNA reads TGTGCCAGCTCACCAAGGTTGATAGCGGGGGCCTCCACAGATACGCAGTATTTT.

CDR3 protein: CASTPGAPANEQYF. The DNA for the CDR3 is TGTGCCAGCACCCCGGGCGCACCAGCCAACGAGCAGTACTTC. The chain couples TRBV7-6 to TRBJ2-7; D not resolved. Germline-derived CDR1 and CDR2 are SGHVS and FNYEAQ. This CDR3 region has 14 residues. With 7 bases removed from V and 5 bases from J, the gap between germline ends came to 18 bases.

The rearrangement links TRBV27 to TRBJ1-4; D gene uncertain. This CDR3 spans 13 amino acids. Trimming stripped 6 bases from V and 10 bases from J, with 15 bases between. The germline V gene encodes CDR1 MNHEY and CDR2 SMNVEV (reference sequence). CDR3 residues: CASSPGQLGKLFF. CDR3 in DNA: TGTGCCAGCAGCCCGGGCCAGCTGGGAAAACTGTTTTTT.

The V call is TRBV7-9, the J call TRBJ2-5; no clear D gene. The CDR3 has 14 amino acids. CDR1 SEHNR and CDR2 FQNEAQ come from the germline V gene (reference sequence). Trimming took 8 bases from V and 1 from J, leaving 14 bases between them. CDR3: CASDVGNSQETQYF. In DNA form, the CDR3 reads TGTGCCAGCGATGTCGGAAACAGCCAAGAGACCCAGTACTTC.

This chain connects TRBV6-1 to TRBJ1-4; D is possibly TRBD1 (5 bases). The CDR3 length is 15 residues. The V end lost 2 bases, the J end lost 8 bases, and 15 bases lay between the germline ends. Germline loops: CDR1 MNHNS, CDR2 SASEGT. The CDR3 reads CASSEMQGRGEKLFF. CDR3 nucleotide sequence: TGTGCCAGCAGTGAAATGCAGGGCCGTGGCGAAAAACTGTTTTTT.

The chain links TRBV28 to TRBJ1-2; D unresolved. Germline V gene sequence: CDR1 MDHEN, CDR2 SYDVKM. The CDR3 length is 11 residues. V was clipped by 3 bases and J by 6 bases, with 5 bases between them. The CDR3 DNA reads TGTGCCAGCAGTTTTAGCCATGGCTACACCTTC. Its protein product is CASSFSHGYTF.

The chain employs TRBV20-1 and TRBJ1-2, with D unclear. This CDR3 comprises 12 residues. Germline-derived CDR1 and CDR2 are DFQATT and SNEGSKA (reference sequence). With 3 bases removed from V and 8 bases from J, the gap between germline ends came to 13 bases. This chain's CDR3 is CSASWTLLGYTF. As DNA, the CDR3 is TGCAGTGCTAGTTGGACCCTCCTAGGCTACACCTTC.

This clone has a handful of counts. The V call is TRBV18, the J call TRBJ2-1; the D gene is possibly TRBD2 (9 bases). This CDR3 is 19 amino acids long. The germline CDR1 and CDR2 sequences are KGHSH and LQKENI. V lost 4 bases to trimming and J lost 4 bases, with 26 bases between them. In nucleotides, the CDR3 is TGTGCCAGCTCACACCGGACAGGGTACCAGACTAGCGGATACAATGAGCAGTTCTTC. Translated, it gives CASSHRTGYQTSGYNEQFF.

The rearrangement uses TRBV7-2 and TRBJ1-4; D perhaps matches TRBD1 (6 bases). Trimming shortened V by 5 bases and J by 1 base, and 14 bases separated the two germline ends. The CDR3 is 16 residues long. CDR1 SGHTA and CDR2 FQGNSA come from the germline V gene. CDR3: CASSPPRGVTNEKLFF. In DNA, the CDR3 is TGTGCCAGCAGCCCCCCCAGGGGAGTAACTAATGAAAAACTGTTTTTT. Full variable domain (outside the CDR3, taken from reference TRBV7-2 and TRBJ1-4): GAGVSQSPSNKVTEKGKDVELRCDPISGHTALYWYRQSLGQGLEFLIYFQGNSAPDKSGLPSDRFSAERTGGSVSTLTIQRTQQEDSAVYLCASSPPRGVTNEKLFFGSGTQLSVL.

The chain is built from TRBV11-2 and TRBJ1-1; 9 nucleotides align to TRBD1. V lost 6 bases to trimming and J lost 4 bases; unmatched junction nucleotides: 12. Germline CDR1 is SGHAT and CDR2 is FQNNGV. The CDR3 extends over 16 amino acids. CDR3 sequence: CASSPYRGQVGTEAFF. The DNA for the CDR3 is TGTGCCAGCAGTCCTTACAGGGGGCAGGTAGGCACTGAAGCTTTCTTT.

This rearrangement joins TRBV28 to TRBJ1-5; tentative D call: TRBD1 (5 bases). The CDR3 extends over 14 amino acids. The V and J ends lost 5 bases and 4 bases respectively, with 12 bases between them. CDR1 MDHEN and CDR2 SYDVKM come from the germline V gene. The CDR3 sequence: CASSPGGLNQPQHF. Here the CDR3 DNA reads TGTGCCAGCAGTCCCGGGGGACTAAATCAGCCCCAGCATTTT.

This clone occurred many times. V gene TRBV4-2 combines with J gene TRBJ2-1; D unresolved. There are 15 residues in the CDR3. With 0 bases removed from V and 0 bases from J, the gap between germline ends came to 6 bases. Germline V gene lookup returns CDR1 LGHNA and CDR2 YNFKEQ. The CDR3 sequence: CASSQEASSYNEQFF. The CDR3, as DNA: TGTGCCAGCAGCCAAGAGGCGAGCTCCTACAATGAGCAGTTCTTC.